Listed here are 29 T cell receptor beta chains from one sample, sequenced in a study of cytomegalovirus exposure and HLA in healthy donors. Repertoires were generated with immunoSEQ multiplex PCR, while TCRdb's copy carries only in-frame clones and drops some. The sample lists more than 200,000 clones, less than 90% occurring once. Sequenced: PBMCs. The receptors originated from a man younger than 30 in good health and CMV-seropositive.

CDR3 coding DNA: TGTGCCAGCAGTGAAGCTGCCAGCGGGGGGTTCTTC. Protein product: CASSEAASGGFF. This rearrangement joins TRBV2 to TRBJ2-1; 8 nucleotides line up with TRBD2. Germline lookup yields CDR1 SNHLY and CDR2 FYNNEI. The CDR3 extends over 12 amino acids. The V segment lost 0 bases and the J segment 15 bases; nucleotides outside the gene matches: 4.

Notes on this clone: At the DNA level, this CDR3 is encoded by other sequences in the same sample as well. The gene calls are TRBV18 and TRBJ2-7; 9 nucleotides agree with TRBD2. Germline V CDR1 and CDR2: KGHSH, LQKENI. This CDR3 contains 14 residues. With V trimmed by 3 bases and J by 4 bases, 4 bases remained unmatched. Written as DNA, the CDR3 is TGTGCCAGCTCACCGGGACTAGCATCTTACGAGCAGTACTTC. Encoded protein: CASSPGLASYEQYF.

The chain combines TRBV12-5 with TRBJ2-2; no definite D call. Germline CDR1 LGHNT, CDR2 FRNRAP. The CDR3 runs 12 residues. Trimming removed 5 bases from V and 6 bases from J, with 7 bases in between. This CDR3 reads CASGPGPGELFF. As DNA, the CDR3 is TGTGCTAGTGGTCCCGGTCCCGGGGAGCTGTTTTTT.

The chain carries TRBV7-2 and TRBJ1-1, with D unresolved. In germline, CDR1 is SGHTA, CDR2 FQGNSA. V was clipped by 3 bases and J by 2 bases, with 10 bases between them. The CDR3 contains 14 residues. CDR3 in amino acids: CASSFRTANTEAFF. The CDR3 nucleotides read TGTGCCAGCAGCTTCAGGACGGCCAACACTGAAGCTTTCTTT.

The rearrangement links TRBV10-3 to TRBJ2-3; 13 bases fit TRBD2. Germline V gives CDR1 ENHRY, CDR2 SYGVKD. Trimming removed 7 bases from V and 6 bases from J; junction bases left unmatched: 4. This CDR3 comprises 14 residues. CDR3 loop: CAIKGLAGLDTQYF. The CDR3 coding sequence is TGTGCCATCAAGGGACTAGCGGGACTGGATACGCAGTATTTT.

This clone showed up just once. The rearrangement links TRBV5-5 to TRBJ2-1; D is ambiguous. This CDR3 region has 11 residues. V was clipped by 3 bases and J by 15 bases, with 13 bases between them. Per germline, CDR1 SGHKS and CDR2 YYEKEE (reference sequence). The CDR3 loop reads CASSSNISGFF. The CDR3 coding sequence is TGTGCCAGCAGCTCTAACATATCAGGGTTCTTC.

This rearrangement joins TRBV7-2 to TRBJ2-1; 12 bases agree with TRBD2. This CDR3 is built from 15 residues. J lost 9 bases, V lost 3 bases, and 6 bases had no gene match. Germline V gene data show CDR1 as SGHTA and CDR2 as FQGNSA. The CDR3 reads CASSLLAGGLGEQFF. The CDR3 DNA reads as TGTGCCAGCAGCTTGCTAGCGGGAGGGCTGGGTGAGCAGTTCTTC.

The chain uses TRBV6-5 and TRBJ2-4; 11 bases are a match to TRBD1. Germline CDR1 and CDR2: MNHEY and SVGAGI. The CDR3 has 15 amino acids. V lost 3 bases and J lost 6; bases outside the gene matches: 4. CDR3 residues: CASSYSGQGGNIQYF. The CDR3 region has the DNA TGTGCCAGCAGTTATTCGGGACAGGGGGGAAACATTCAGTACTTC.

The chain uses TRBV7-2 and TRBJ2-3; 7 bases are a match to TRBD2. The CDR3 spans 17 residues. Germline V gives CDR1 SGHTA, CDR2 FQGNSA. V shed 2 bases and J 4 bases; nucleotides not matched to a gene: 12. The CDR3: CASSLRWGGSPPDTQYF. The CDR3 DNA sequence: TGTGCCAGCAGCTTACGTTGGGGGGGGAGTCCCCCAGATACGCAGTATTTT.

The chain is built from TRBV7-9 and TRBJ2-2; perhaps TRBD1 as D (5 bases). Trimming left V 7 bases short and J 1 base short, with 10 bases between. The length of the CDR3 is 14 residues. Germline V gene data show CDR1 as SEHNR and CDR2 as FQNEAQ (reference sequence). The CDR3 loop is CASIRDRNTGELFF. The CDR3 coding sequence is TGTGCCAGCATTCGAGACAGGAACACCGGGGAGCTGTTTTTT.

The genes are TRBV6-5 and TRBJ2-2; D perhaps matches TRBD1 (5 bases). Germline CDR1 and CDR2: MNHEY and SVGAGI. Trimming shortened V by 6 bases and J by 4 bases, and 12 bases separated the two germline ends. This CDR3 has 14 amino acids. The CDR3 DNA reads TGTGCCAGCAGCCGCGACAGTACCACCGGGGAGCTGTTTTTT. It translates to CASSRDSTTGELFF.

The rearrangement uses TRBV4-1 and TRBJ2-1; the match to TRBD2 covers 10 bases. V gave up 3 bases and J gave up 4 bases; unmatched junction bases: 9. Germline CDR1 MGHRA, CDR2 YSYEKL. This CDR3 is 17 amino acids long. The chain's CDR3 is CASSQAASGSIYNEQFF. Here the CDR3 DNA reads TGCGCCAGCAGCCAGGCTGCTAGCGGGAGTATTTACAATGAGCAGTTCTTC.

This sequence joins TRBV29-1 and TRBJ2-2, with 10 positions matching TRBD1. Germline trimming cut 7 bases from V and 7 bases from J; bases unmatched to any gene: 6. CDR1 and CDR2 (germline): SQVTM, ANQGSEA. The CDR3 loop spans 13 amino acids. The CDR3 here is CSAGTGDHGELFF. The DNA of the CDR3 is TGCAGCGCCGGGACAGGGGATCACGGGGAGCTGTTTTTT.

V usage is TRBV20-1 and J usage is TRBJ2-7; D gene ambiguous. Trimming pared 3 bases from V and 3 bases from J, leaving 6 bases between. This CDR3 contains 11 residues. Per germline, CDR1 DFQATT and CDR2 SNEGSKA (reference sequence). The CDR3 DNA reads as TGCAGTGCTAGTAAGGGCTACGAGCAGTACTTC. Encoded protein: CSASKGYEQYF.

This clone was observed a single time. The chain carries TRBV27 and TRBJ2-7; D remains ambiguous. V gave up 2 bases and J gave up 2 bases, with 7 bases separating them. The CDR3 is 13 residues long. Germline V gives CDR1 MNHEY, CDR2 SMNVEV (reference sequence). CDR3 in amino acids: CASSLGDAYEQYF. The CDR3 nucleotides read TGTGCCAGCAGTTTAGGAGATGCCTACGAGCAGTACTTC.

The J gene is TRBJ2-2, the V gene TRBV5-1; D might be TRBD2 (5 bases). The length of the CDR3 is 15 residues. The ends were cut back, 0 bases at V and 5 bases at J, with 11 bases in the middle. Germline V lookup: CDR1 SGHRS, CDR2 YFSETQ. CDR3 coding DNA: TGCGCCAGCAGCTTGGCCTTACGGGGTACCGGGGAGCTGTTTTTT. Its protein is CASSLALRGTGELFF.

Comments on this clone: Different DNA sequences within this sample yield the same CDR3. V gene TRBV6-5 combines with J gene TRBJ1-1; D is unresolved. The CDR3 sequence is 13 residues long. Germline V lookup: CDR1 MNHEY, CDR2 SVGAGI. The V gene lost 2 bases and the J gene lost 4 bases, with 8 bases spanning the gap. The CDR3 DNA sequence: TGTGCCAGCAGTTACCCGGGCGGCACTGAAGCTTTCTTT. It translates to CASSYPGGTEAFF.

This chain joins TRBV5-1 and TRBJ2-1, with 15 bases fitting TRBD2. The CDR3 runs 19 residues. After removal of 4 bases from V and 2 bases from J, the junction contained 10 bases not matched to a gene. In germline, CDR1 is SGHRS, CDR2 YFSETQ. In nucleotides, the CDR3 is TGCGCCAGCAGCCGGGGACTAGCGGGAGGACTCGACGCCTACAATGAGCAGTTCTTC. This codes for CASSRGLAGGLDAYNEQFF. Looking up the rest from reference TRBV5-1 and TRBJ2-1 gives the full variable domain: KAGVTQTPRYLIKTRGQQVTLSCSPISGHRSVSWYQQTPGQGLQFLFEYFSETQRNKGNFPGRFSGRQFSNSRSEMNVSTLELGDSALYLCASSRGLAGGLDAYNEQFFGPGTRLTVL.

The chain has TRBV5-4 and TRBJ2-5, with D possibly being TRBD1 or TRBD2 (5 bases each). The germline V gene has CDR1 SGHNT and CDR2 YYREEE (reference sequence). The V and J ends lost 1 base and 1 base respectively, with 14 bases between them. This CDR3 has 16 amino acids. In DNA, the CDR3 is TGTGCCAGCAGCTTGAAGACGGGACGGAGCCAAGAGACCCAGTACTTC. Translating gives CASSLKTGRSQETQYF.

The CDR3 region is CASSLFPGQGETQYF. The CDR3 DNA reads TGTGCCAGCAGCTTATTTCCGGGACAGGGAGAGACCCAGTACTTC. The J gene is TRBJ2-5, the V gene TRBV11-3; 9 nucleotides line up with TRBD1. The CDR3 contains 15 residues. V shed 2 bases, J shed 4 bases, and the junction held 5 bases outside the gene matches. CDR1 and CDR2 from the germline V gene are SGHNT and YENEEA.

V usage is TRBV27 and J usage is TRBJ2-5; 7 positions agree with TRBD2. CDR1 is MNHEY and CDR2 is SMNVEV in the germline V gene (reference sequence). The V segment lost 3 bases and the J segment 5 bases; nucleotides outside the gene matches: 3. The CDR3 is 13 amino acids. The CDR3 nucleotides are TGTGCCAGCAGTTTTAGCGGGTTCGAGACCCAGTACTTC. Amino acids: CASSFSGFETQYF.

This sequence joins TRBV11-2 and TRBJ1-1, with D maybe TRBD1 (6 bases). V was clipped by 5 bases and J by 4 bases, with 14 bases between them. CDR3 length equals 14 residues. Germline V CDR1 and CDR2: SGHAT, FQNNGV. The CDR3 coding sequence is TGTGCCAGCAGCCCACCACGGGGGGCCACTGAAGCTTTCTTT. Its protein is CASSPPRGATEAFF.

The V and J genes are TRBV5-1 and TRBJ2-7; 9 bases line up with TRBD1. The CDR3 has 16 residues. Germline V lookup: CDR1 SGHRS, CDR2 YFSETQ. The J segment lost 3 bases and the V segment lost 3 bases, leaving 10 bases of the junction unmatched. In DNA form, the CDR3 reads TGCGCCAGCAGCTCCCGAGGGACAGGGTCGCGCTACGAGCAGTACTTC. Translated, it gives CASSSRGTGSRYEQYF.

Here the CDR3 reads CASSSSIRTSYGYTF. CDR3 bases: TGTGCCAGCAGCTCGAGCATCAGGACATCATATGGCTACACCTTC. The V gene is TRBV7-9, the J gene TRBJ1-2; perhaps TRBD1 as D (5 bases). The CDR3 totals 15 residues. Germline V lookup: CDR1 SEHNR, CDR2 FQNEAQ (reference sequence). Trimming cost V 4 bases and J 5 bases, with 17 bases left between them.

The chain carries TRBV7-9 and TRBJ2-7, with TRBD1 matching over 7 bases. The CDR3 consists of 16 residues. Germline trimming cut 1 base from V and 2 bases from J; bases unmatched to any gene: 8. The V gene's germline CDR1 is SEHNR and CDR2 FQNEAQ (reference sequence). The DNA for the CDR3 is TGTGCCAGCAGCTTAGAATGGACAGGCACTACCTACGAGCAGTACTTC. Translation gives CASSLEWTGTTYEQYF.

The rearrangement uses TRBV11-3 and TRBJ2-4; 9 bases match TRBD1. The CDR3 covers 14 residues. The germline gives CDR1 SGHNT, CDR2 YENEEA. V lost 5 bases, J lost 8 bases, and 7 bases stayed unmatched. The CDR3 sequence is CASSPGTGTYIQYF. CDR3 nucleotides: TGTGCCAGCAGCCCAGGGACAGGGACATACATTCAGTACTTC.

The genes are TRBV27 and TRBJ1-1; D unresolved. The V end was cut by 1 base, the J end by 2 bases, with 14 bases between. The CDR3 runs to 16 residues. Germline V gene sequence: CDR1 MNHEY, CDR2 SMNVEV (reference sequence). The CDR3 sequence: CASSLLNRVGNTEAFF. In nucleotides, the CDR3 is TGTGCCAGCAGTTTATTAAATAGGGTAGGAAACACTGAAGCTTTCTTT.

Comments on this clone: The identical CDR3 is also encoded by other nucleotide sequences in the sample. This chain joins TRBV5-1 and TRBJ2-7; 8 bases map to TRBD2. Unmatched junction bases numbered 7, after V lost 0 bases and J lost 2 bases. The CDR3 length is 16 residues. Looked up from germline, CDR1 is SGHRS and CDR2 is YFSETQ. The CDR3 sequence: CASSLGLAGGAYEQYF. CDR3 DNA sequence: TGCGCCAGCAGCTTGGGGCTAGCGGGTGGGGCCTACGAGCAGTACTTC. Full variable domain (rest looked up from reference TRBV5-1 and TRBJ2-7): KAGVTQTPRYLIKTRGQQVTLSCSPISGHRSVSWYQQTPGQGLQFLFEYFSETQRNKGNFPGRFSGRQFSNSRSEMNVSTLELGDSALYLCASSLGLAGGAYEQYFGPGTRLTVT.

CDR3 in amino acids: CASSESRRVRTDTQYF. As DNA, the CDR3 is TGCGCCAGCAGTGAGTCTCGCCGGGTGCGTACAGATACGCAGTATTTT. The genes are TRBV10-2 and TRBJ2-3; D uncertain. CDR3 length: 16 residues. Germline CDR1 is WSHSY and CDR2 is SAAADI. V was shortened by 0 bases and J by 3 bases, with 13 bases between the two germline ends.